A selection of T cell receptor beta chains follows, all from one sample in a study of post-analysis software for immune sequencing data. MiXCR was run by TCRdb on the PCR reads, yielding one entry per CDR3 protein. Among approximately 660,000 distinct CDR3 sequences, over 45% were seen once, and the ten largest hold 11%. The sequencing sample was made of blood. The receptors were sampled from a girl aged 2-10 years with multiple sclerosis. Both conserved end residues are part of each CDR3. Each record gives: J gene, clone size, V gene, D gene, CDR3 DNA, CDR3 protein. A D gene is named only where the DNA matches it firmly. Some rows mark clone size as missing; the rest say once, few, many or name a class of expanded clone.

j_gene: TRBJ2-7; abundance: few; v_gene: TRBV5-1; d_gene: TRBD2; CDR3nt: TGCGCCAGCAGCCCGTCTTCCAGCGGGAGAGGCGAGCAGTACTTC; CDR3aa: CASSPSSSGRGEQYF
j_gene: TRBJ2-1; abundance: -; v_gene: TRBV3-1; d_gene: -; CDR3nt: TGTGCCAGCAGCCAAGACGACCGATCCTACAATGAGCAGTTCTTC; CDR3aa: CASSQDDRSYNEQFF
j_gene: TRBJ2-3; abundance: few; v_gene: TRBV20-1; d_gene: TRBD1; CDR3nt: TGCAGTGCTTCACCAGGGGGTACAGATACGCAGTATTTT; CDR3aa: CSASPGGTDTQYF
j_gene: TRBJ2-1; abundance: few; v_gene: TRBV28; d_gene: -; CDR3nt: TGTGCCAGCAGTTCCAGCTCCTACGAGCAGTTCTTC; CDR3aa: CASSSSSYEQFF
j_gene: TRBJ2-7; abundance: -; v_gene: TRBV6-8; d_gene: -; CDR3nt: TGTGCCAGCAGTTACTCGGCAGGTTGGGACGAGCAGTACTTC; CDR3aa: CASSYSAGWDEQYF
j_gene: TRBJ1-2; abundance: -; v_gene: TRBV12-3/TRBV12-4; d_gene: -; CDR3nt: TGTGCCAGCAGTTTAACGACCATGTGGGGCTACACCTTC; CDR3aa: CASSLTTMWGYTF
j_gene: TRBJ2-1; abundance: -; v_gene: TRBV6-5; d_gene: -; CDR3nt: TGTGCCAGCAGCCGACCACATGAGCAGTTCTTC; CDR3aa: CASSRPHEQFF
j_gene: TRBJ2-5; abundance: few; v_gene: TRBV7-9; d_gene: TRBD2; CDR3nt: TGTGCCAGCAGCTTCCAGCGGGGGGGCCAAGAGACCCAGTACTTC; CDR3aa: CASSFQRGGQETQYF
j_gene: TRBJ1-6; abundance: -; v_gene: TRBV3-1; d_gene: TRBD1; CDR3nt: TGTGCCAGCAGCCAAGATCTTCAGGTGGGGACAGCGGTCTCCTATAATTCACCCCTCCACTTT; CDR3aa: CASSQDLQVGTAVSYNSPLHF
j_gene: TRBJ2-5; abundance: -; v_gene: TRBV7-2; d_gene: TRBD2; CDR3nt: TGTGCCAGCAGCTCCCTCCTCGTGTGGCGGGGGGCGCAAGAGACCCAGTACTTC; CDR3aa: CASSSLLVWRGAQETQYF
j_gene: TRBJ2-7; abundance: few; v_gene: TRBV6-6; d_gene: TRBD1; CDR3nt: TGTGCCAGCAGTCCCGGGACAGGAGCGTTCGAGCAGTACTTC; CDR3aa: CASSPGTGAFEQYF
j_gene: TRBJ2-5; abundance: -; v_gene: TRBV3-1; d_gene: -; CDR3nt: TGTGCCAGCAGCCAAGATCCGGCTAGCCAAGAGACCCAGTACTTC; CDR3aa: CASSQDPASQETQYF
j_gene: TRBJ1-1; abundance: -; v_gene: TRBV5-1; d_gene: -; CDR3nt: TGCGCCAGCAGCGGCAAGGAGCTGAACACTGAAGCTTTCTTT; CDR3aa: CASSGKELNTEAFF
j_gene: TRBJ1-2; abundance: few; v_gene: TRBV29-1; d_gene: -; CDR3nt: TGCAGCGTTGAAGGGCGCGGGGCTTATGGCTACACCTTC; CDR3aa: CSVEGRGAYGYTF
j_gene: TRBJ1-2; abundance: -; v_gene: TRBV4-3; d_gene: -; CDR3nt: TGCGCCAGCAGCCAAGACCTCTCGCCCGGACTAGGCTATGGCTACACCTTC; CDR3aa: CASSQDLSPGLGYGYTF